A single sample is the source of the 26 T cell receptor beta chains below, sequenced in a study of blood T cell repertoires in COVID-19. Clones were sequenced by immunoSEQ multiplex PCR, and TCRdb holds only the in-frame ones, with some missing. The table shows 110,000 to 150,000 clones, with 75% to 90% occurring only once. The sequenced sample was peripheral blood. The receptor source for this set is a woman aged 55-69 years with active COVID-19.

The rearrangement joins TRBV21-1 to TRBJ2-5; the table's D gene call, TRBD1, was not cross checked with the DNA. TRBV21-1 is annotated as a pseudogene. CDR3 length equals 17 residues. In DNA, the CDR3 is TGTGCCAGCACACTGTACGTGGGACAAGGTGAGCAAGAGACCCAGTACTTC. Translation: CASTLYVGQGEQETQYF.

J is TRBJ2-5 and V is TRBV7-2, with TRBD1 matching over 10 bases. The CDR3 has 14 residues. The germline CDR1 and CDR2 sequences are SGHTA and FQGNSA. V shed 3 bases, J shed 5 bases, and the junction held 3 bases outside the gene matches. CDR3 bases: TGTGCCAGCAGCTTCGTGGACAGGGGGGAGACCCAGTACTTC. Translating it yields CASSFVDRGETQYF.

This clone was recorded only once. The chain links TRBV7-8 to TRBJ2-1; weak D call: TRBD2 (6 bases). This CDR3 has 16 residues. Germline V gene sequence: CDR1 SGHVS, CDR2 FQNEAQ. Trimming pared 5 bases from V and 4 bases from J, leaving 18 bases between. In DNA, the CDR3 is TGTGCCAGCAGCGAGAGCGGTTGGCGGGATTACAATGAGCAGTTCTTC. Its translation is CASSESGWRDYNEQFF.

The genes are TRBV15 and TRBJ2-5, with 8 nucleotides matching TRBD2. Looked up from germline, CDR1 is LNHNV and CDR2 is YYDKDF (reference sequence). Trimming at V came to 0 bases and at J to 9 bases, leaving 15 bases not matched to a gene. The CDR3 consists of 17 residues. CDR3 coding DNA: TGTGCCACCAGCAGAGATAGGGAACTAGCGGAGCCGGGGGCCCAGTACTTC. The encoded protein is CATSRDRELAEPGAQYF.

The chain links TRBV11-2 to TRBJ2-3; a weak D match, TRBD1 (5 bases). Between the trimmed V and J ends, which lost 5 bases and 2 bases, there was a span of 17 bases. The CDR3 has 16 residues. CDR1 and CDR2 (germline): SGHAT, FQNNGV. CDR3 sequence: CASSLSQRTSTDTQYF. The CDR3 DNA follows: TGTGCCAGCAGCCTAAGCCAGAGGACATCCACAGATACGCAGTATTTT.

This chain's CDR3 is CASKKYGYEDTGELFF. In DNA form, the CDR3 reads TGTGCCAGTAAAAAATACGGGTATGAGGACACCGGGGAGCTGTTTTTT. The V and J genes are TRBV19 and TRBJ2-2; D not certain. The V gene's germline CDR1 is LNHDA and CDR2 SQIVND (reference sequence). Trimming left V 7 bases short and J 3 bases short, with 18 bases between. This CDR3 spans 16 amino acids.

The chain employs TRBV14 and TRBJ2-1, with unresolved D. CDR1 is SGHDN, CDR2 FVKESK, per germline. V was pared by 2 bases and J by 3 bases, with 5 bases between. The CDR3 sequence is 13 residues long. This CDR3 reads CASSQFGYNEQFF. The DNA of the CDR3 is TGTGCCAGCAGCCAATTCGGCTACAATGAGCAGTTCTTC. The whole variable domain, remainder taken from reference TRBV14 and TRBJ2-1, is EAGVTQFPSHSVIEKGQTVTLRCDPISGHDNLYWYRRVMGKEIKFLLHFVKESKQDESGMPNNRFLAERTGGTYSTLKVQPAELEDSGVYFCASSQFGYNEQFFGPGTRLTVL.

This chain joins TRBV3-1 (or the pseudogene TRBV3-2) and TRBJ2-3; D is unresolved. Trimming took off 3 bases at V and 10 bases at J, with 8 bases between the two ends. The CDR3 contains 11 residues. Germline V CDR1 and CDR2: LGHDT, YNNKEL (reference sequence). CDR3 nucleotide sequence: TGTGCCAGCAGCCAGAGAGGTCCGCAGTATTTT. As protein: CASSQRGPQYF.

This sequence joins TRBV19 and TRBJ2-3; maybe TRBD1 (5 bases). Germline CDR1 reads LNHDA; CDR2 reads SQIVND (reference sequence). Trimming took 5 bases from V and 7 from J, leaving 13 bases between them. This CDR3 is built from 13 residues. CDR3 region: CASSPPGSNTQYF. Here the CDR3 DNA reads TGTGCCAGTAGTCCTCCAGGGTCGAATACGCAGTATTTT.

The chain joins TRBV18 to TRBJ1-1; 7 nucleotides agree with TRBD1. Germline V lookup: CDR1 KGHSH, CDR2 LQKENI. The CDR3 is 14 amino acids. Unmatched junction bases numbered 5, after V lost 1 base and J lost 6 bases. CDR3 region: CASSPRPTGAEAFF. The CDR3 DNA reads TGTGCCAGCTCACCACGGCCTACAGGGGCTGAAGCTTTCTTT. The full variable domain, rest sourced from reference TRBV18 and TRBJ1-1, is NAGVMQNPRHLVRRRGQEARLRCSPMKGHSHVYWYRQLPEEGLKFMVYLQKENIIDESGMPKERFSAEFPKEGPSILRIQQVVRGDSAAYFCASSPRPTGAEAFFGQGTRLTVV.

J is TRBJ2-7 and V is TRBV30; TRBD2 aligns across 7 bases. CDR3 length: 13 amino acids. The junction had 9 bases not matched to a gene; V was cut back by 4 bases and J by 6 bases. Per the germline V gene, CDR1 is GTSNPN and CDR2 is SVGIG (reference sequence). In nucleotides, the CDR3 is TGTGCCTGGAACCGCGCGGGAGTACGCGAGCAGTACTTC. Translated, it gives CAWNRAGVREQYF.

The CDR3 region is CASSLSVLSGNTIYF. The CDR3 region has the DNA TGCGCCAGCAGCTTATCAGTTTTATCTGGAAACACCATATATTTT. The rearrangement links TRBV5-1 to TRBJ1-3; unclear D gene. The CDR3 is made up of 15 amino acids. CDR1 and CDR2 (germline): SGHRS, YFSETQ. Trimming removed 2 bases at V and 1 base at J, with 10 bases between.

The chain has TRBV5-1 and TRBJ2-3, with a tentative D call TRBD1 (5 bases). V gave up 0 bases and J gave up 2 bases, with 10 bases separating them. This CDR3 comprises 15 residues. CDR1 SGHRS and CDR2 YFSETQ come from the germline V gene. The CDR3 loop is CASSLGRADTDTQYF. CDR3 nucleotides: TGCGCCAGCAGCTTGGGCAGGGCGGACACAGATACGCAGTATTTT.

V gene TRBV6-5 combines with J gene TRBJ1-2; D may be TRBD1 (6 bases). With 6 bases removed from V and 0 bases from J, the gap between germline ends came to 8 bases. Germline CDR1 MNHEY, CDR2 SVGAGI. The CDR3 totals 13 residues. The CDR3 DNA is TGTGCCAGCAGGAGGGACACTAACTATGGCTACACCTTC. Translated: CASRRDTNYGYTF.

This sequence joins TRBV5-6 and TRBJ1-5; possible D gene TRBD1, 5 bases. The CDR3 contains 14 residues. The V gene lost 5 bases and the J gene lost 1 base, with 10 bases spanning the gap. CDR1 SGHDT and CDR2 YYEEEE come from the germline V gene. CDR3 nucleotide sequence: TGTGCCAGCAGTTACAGGAGAAGCAATCAGCCCCAGCATTTT. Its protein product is CASSYRRSNQPQHF.

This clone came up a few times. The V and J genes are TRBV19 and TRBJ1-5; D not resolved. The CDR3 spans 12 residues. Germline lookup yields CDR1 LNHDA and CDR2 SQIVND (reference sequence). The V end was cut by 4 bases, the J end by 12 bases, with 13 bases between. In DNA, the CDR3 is TGTGCCAGTAGTAGTCTGGCGGCAATCCAGCATTTT. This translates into CASSSLAAIQHF. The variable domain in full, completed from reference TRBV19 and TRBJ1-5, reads DGGITQSPKYLFRKEGQNVTLSCEQNLNHDAMYWYRQDPGQGLRLIYYSQIVNDFQKGDIAEGYSVSREKKESFPLTVTSAQKNPTAFYLCASSSLAAIQHFGDGTRLSIL.

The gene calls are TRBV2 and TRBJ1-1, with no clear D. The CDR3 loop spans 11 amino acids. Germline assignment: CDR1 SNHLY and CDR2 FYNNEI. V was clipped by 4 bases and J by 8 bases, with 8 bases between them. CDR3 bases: TGTGCCAGCAGTGTTGACATGGAAGCTTTCTTT. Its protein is CASSVDMEAFF.

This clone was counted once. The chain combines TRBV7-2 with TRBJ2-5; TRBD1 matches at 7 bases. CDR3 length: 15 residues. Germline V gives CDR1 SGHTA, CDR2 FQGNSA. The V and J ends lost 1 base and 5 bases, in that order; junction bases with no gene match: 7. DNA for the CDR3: TGTGCCAGCAGCTTAGGCGACAGGGATCGGGAGACCCAGTACTTC. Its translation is CASSLGDRDRETQYF. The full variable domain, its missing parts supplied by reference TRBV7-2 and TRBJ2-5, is GAGVSQSPSNKVTEKGKDVELRCDPISGHTALYWYRQSLGQGLEFLIYFQGNSAPDKSGLPSDRFSAERTGGSVSTLTIQRTQQEDSAVYLCASSLGDRDRETQYFGPGTRLLVL.

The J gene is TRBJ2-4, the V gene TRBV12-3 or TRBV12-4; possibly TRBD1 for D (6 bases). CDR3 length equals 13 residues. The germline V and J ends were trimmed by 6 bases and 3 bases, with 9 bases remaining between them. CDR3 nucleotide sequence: TGTGCCAGCAGGCAGGGGAACAAAAACATTCAGTACTTC. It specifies CASRQGNKNIQYF.

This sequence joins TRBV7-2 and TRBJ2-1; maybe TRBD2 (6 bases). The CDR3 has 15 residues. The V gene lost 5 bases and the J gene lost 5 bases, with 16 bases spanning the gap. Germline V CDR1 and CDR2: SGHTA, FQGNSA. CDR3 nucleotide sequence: TGTGCCAGCAGCCGTGGGACTGGCGCGAACAATGAGCAGTTCTTC. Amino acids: CASSRGTGANNEQFF.

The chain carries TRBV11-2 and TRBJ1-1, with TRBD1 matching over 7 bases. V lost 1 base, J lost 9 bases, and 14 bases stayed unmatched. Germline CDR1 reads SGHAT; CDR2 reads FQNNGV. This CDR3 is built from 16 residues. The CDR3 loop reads CASSLGGQLHGGKAFF. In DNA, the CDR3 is TGTGCCAGCAGCTTAGGGGGACAGCTCCACGGGGGTAAAGCTTTCTTT. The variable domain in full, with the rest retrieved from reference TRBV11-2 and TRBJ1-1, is EAGVAQSPRYKIIEKRQSVAFWCNPISGHATLYWYQQILGQGPKLLIQFQNNGVVDDSQLPKDRFSAERLKGVDSTLKIQPAKLEDSAVYLCASSLGGQLHGGKAFFGQGTRLTVV.

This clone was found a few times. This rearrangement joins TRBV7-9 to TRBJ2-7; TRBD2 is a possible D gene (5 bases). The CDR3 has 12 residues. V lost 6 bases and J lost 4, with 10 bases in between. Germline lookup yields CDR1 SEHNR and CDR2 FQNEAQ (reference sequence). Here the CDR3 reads CASSSEGYEQYF. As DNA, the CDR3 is TGTGCCAGCAGTTCCGAGGGTTACGAGCAGTACTTC.

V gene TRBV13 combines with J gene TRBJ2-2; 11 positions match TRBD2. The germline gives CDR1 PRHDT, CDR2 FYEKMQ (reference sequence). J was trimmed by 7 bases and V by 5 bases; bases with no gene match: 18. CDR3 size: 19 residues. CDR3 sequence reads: CASSISGTSGVNRIGELFF. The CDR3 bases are TGTGCCAGCAGCATTTCCGGGACTAGCGGAGTTAACCGCATCGGGGAGCTGTTTTTT.

This CDR3 reads CASSRENYGYTF. The CDR3, as DNA: TGTGCCAGCAGCAGGGAGAACTATGGCTACACCTTC. This sequence joins TRBV7-2 and TRBJ1-2; no clear D. This CDR3 is built from 12 residues. The V gene's germline CDR1 is SGHTA and CDR2 FQGNSA. V gave up 5 bases and J gave up 2 bases, with 6 bases separating them.

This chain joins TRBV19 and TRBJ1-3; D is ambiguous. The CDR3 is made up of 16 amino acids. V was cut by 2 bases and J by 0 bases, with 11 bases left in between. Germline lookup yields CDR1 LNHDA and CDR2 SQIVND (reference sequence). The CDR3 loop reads CASSIIDSSSGNTIYF. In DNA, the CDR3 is TGTGCCAGTAGTATAATCGACTCTAGCTCTGGAAACACCATATATTTT.

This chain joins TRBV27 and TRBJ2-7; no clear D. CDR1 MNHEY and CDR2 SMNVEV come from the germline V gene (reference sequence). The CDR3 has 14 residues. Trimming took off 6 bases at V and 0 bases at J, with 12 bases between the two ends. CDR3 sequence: CASSPLRYSYEQYF. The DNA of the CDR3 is TGTGCCAGCAGCCCTTTGCGGTACTCCTACGAGCAGTACTTC.